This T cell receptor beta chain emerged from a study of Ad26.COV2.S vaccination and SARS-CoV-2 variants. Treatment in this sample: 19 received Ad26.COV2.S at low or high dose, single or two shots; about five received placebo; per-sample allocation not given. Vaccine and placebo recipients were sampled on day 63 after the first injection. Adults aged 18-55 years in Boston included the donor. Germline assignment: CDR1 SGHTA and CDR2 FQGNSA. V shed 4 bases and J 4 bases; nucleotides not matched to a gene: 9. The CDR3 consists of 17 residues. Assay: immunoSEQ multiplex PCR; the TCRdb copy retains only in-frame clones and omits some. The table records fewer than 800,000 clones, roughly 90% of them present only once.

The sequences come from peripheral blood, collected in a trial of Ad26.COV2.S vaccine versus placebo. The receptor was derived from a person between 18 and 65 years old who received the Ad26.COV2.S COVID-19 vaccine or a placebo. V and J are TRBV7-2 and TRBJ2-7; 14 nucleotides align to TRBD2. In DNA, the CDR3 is TGTGCCAGCAGCTCCCCGACTAGCGGGGGGGCTCGTTACGAGCAGTACTTC. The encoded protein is CASSSPTSGGARYEQYF.